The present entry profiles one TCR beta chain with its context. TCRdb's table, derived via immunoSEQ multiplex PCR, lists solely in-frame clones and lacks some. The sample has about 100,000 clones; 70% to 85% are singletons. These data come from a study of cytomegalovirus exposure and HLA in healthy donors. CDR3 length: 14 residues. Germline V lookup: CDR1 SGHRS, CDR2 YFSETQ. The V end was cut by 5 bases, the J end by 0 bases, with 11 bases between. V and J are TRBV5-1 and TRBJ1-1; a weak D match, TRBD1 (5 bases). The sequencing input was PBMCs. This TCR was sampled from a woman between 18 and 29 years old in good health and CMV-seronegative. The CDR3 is CASRWGGMNTEAFF. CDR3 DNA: TGCGCCAGCAGGTGGGGGGGGATGAACACTGAAGCTTTCTTT.